Below, one T cell receptor (beta chain) is given with its context. Its matching antigen is unknown. A read error may produce the germline difference seen at one junction end. The germline CDR1 and CDR2 sequences are SNHLY and FYNNEI. The CDR3 sequence is 14 residues long. With around 450 ng total RNA as template and a constant-region primer, TCR beta cDNA was made. ARM-PCR, slightly modified, supplied the TCR beta libraries through three nested multiplex PCR rounds. The two initial PCR rounds, about 9 cycles each, used TRBV1-TRBV30 forward and C-beta reverse primers. TCRdb analysed the multiplex PCR reads with MiXCR anew, one entry per CDR3 protein. This table holds around 70,000 distinct CDR3 sequences, roughly 69% found once. These data belong to a study of tumor-infiltrating lymphocytes in primary liver carcinoma. Whole-study findings and limits: There were only about 7.5-25% of top clones found in all five tumor regions.

Each 20-30 mg portion of unsorted bulk tissue served as the source for co-extraction of RNA and DNA. The clonotype was recovered from a man in his forties with primary liver carcinoma and hepatitis B virus infection. The sample taken for sequencing was liver tumor tissue from sampling region 4. Regarding subset: tumor region T4, right-lateral pole. The rearrangement links TRBV2 to TRBJ2-7, with D possibly TRBD1 on 6 matching bases. In DNA, the CDR3 is TGTGCCAGCAGGGATACAGGGTGGGCCTACGACCAGTACTTC. Amino acids: CASRDTGWAYDQYF.